This note documents a single T cell receptor beta chain sequence. The data are from a study of blood T cell repertoires in COVID-19. Overall study context: The origin of the acute and convalescent COVID-19 samples was the United States, Italy and Spain. Sources were T cells, B-cell-depleted T cells, or PBMCs; the material itself was cDNA or gDNA.

Original processing notes: Reference gene primer amplification in the assay estimated nucleated cell counts. The protocol was immunoSEQ multiplex PCR, while the TCRdb copy is restricted to in-frame clones and leaves out a portion. The V and J calls and clone size are taken from that table; D and trimming were inferred from the DNA. The table includes around 400,000 clones, around 87% detected once. The Seattle patients, enrolled during active infection, were followed longitudinally. The clonotype comes from a woman aged 55-69 years with COVID-19, enrolled during active disease. Sequences were obtained from peripheral blood.

The CDR3 is CASSVPGGQETQYF. CDR3 sequence (DNA): TGCGCCAGCAGTGTTCCGGGGGGGCAGGAGACCCAGTACTTC. This rearrangement joins TRBV10-2 to TRBJ2-5; TRBD2 aligns across 8 bases. Germline trimming cut 4 bases from V and 5 bases from J; bases unmatched to any gene: 6. Germline V gene sequence: CDR1 WSHSY, CDR2 SAAADI. This CDR3 has 14 amino acids.